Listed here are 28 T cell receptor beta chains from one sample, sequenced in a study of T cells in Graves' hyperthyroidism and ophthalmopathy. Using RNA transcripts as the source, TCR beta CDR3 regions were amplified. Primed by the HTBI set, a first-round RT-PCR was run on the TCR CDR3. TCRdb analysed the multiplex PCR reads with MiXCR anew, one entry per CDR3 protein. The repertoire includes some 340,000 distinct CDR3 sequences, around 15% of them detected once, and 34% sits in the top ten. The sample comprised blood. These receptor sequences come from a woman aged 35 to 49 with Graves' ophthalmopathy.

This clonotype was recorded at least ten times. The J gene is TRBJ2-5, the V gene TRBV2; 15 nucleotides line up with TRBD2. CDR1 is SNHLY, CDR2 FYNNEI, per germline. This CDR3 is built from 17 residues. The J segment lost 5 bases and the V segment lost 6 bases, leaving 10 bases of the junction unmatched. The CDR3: CASRDGTSGRPGETQYF. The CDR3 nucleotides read TGTGCCAGCAGAGACGGGACTAGCGGGAGGCCTGGTGAGACCCAGTACTTC.

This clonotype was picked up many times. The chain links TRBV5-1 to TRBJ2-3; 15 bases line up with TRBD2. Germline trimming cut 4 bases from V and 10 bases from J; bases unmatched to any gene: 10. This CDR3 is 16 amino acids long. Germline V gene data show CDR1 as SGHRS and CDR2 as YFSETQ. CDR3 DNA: TGCGCCAGCAGCCCAGAAGGGACTAGCGGGGGGAAGTCGCAGTATTTT. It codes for CASSPEGTSGGKSQYF.

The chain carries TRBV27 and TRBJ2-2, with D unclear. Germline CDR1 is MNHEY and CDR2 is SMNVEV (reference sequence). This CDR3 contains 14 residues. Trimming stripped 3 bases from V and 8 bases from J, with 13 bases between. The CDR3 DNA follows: TGTGCCAGCAGTTTGTCCCCAACGGCTGGGGAGCTGTTTTTT. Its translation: CASSLSPTAGELFF.

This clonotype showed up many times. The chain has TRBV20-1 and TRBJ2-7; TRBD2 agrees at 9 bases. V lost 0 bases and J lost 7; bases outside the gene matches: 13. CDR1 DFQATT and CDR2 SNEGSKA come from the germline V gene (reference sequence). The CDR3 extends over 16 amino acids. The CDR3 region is CSARDVLVAGVGEQYF. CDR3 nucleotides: TGCAGTGCTAGAGATGTTTTGGTAGCGGGAGTGGGGGAGCAGTACTTC.

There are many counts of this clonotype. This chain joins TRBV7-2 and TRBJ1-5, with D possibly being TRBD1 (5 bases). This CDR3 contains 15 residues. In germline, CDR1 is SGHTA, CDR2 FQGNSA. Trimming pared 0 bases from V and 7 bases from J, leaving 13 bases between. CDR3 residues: CASSLATGIKQPQHF. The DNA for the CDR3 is TGTGCCAGCAGCTTAGCTACAGGAATCAAACAGCCCCAGCATTTT. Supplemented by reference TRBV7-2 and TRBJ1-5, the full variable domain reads GAGVSQSPSNKVTEKGKDVELRCDPISGHTALYWYRQSLGQGLEFLIYFQGNSAPDKSGLPSDRFSAERTGGSVSTLTIQRTQQEDSAVYLCASSLATGIKQPQHFGDGTRLSIL.

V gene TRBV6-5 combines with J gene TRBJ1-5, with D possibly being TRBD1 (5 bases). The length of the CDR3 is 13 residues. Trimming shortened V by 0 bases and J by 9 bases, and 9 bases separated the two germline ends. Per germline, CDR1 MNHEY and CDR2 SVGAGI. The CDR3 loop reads CASSYSGQLPQHF. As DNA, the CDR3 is TGTGCCAGCAGTTACTCGGGGCAGCTGCCCCAGCATTTT.

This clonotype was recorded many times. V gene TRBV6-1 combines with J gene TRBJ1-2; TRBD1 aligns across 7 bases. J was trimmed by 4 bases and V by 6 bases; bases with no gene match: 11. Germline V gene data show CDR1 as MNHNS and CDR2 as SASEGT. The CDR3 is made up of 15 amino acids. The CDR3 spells CASRQGTASIYGYTF. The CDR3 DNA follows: TGTGCCAGCAGGCAAGGGACAGCTTCTATCTATGGCTACACCTTC.

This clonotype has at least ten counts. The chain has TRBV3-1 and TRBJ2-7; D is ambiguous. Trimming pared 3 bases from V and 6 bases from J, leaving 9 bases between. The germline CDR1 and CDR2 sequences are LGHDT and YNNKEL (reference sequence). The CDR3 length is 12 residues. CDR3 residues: CASSQGRGEQYF. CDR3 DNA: TGTGCCAGCAGCCAGGGCCGAGGCGAGCAGTACTTC.

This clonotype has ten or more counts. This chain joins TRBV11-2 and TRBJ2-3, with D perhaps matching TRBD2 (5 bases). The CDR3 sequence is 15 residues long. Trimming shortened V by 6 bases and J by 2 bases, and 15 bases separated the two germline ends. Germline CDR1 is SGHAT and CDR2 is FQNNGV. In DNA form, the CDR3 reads TGTGCCAGCAGTCTGAGAGGGCCTAACACAGATACGCAGTATTTT. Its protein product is CASSLRGPNTDTQYF.

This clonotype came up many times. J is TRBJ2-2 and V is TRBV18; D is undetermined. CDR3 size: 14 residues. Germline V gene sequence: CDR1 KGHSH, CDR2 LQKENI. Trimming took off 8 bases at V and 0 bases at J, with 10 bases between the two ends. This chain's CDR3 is CASSPTANTGELFF. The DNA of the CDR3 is TGTGCCAGCAGCCCTACCGCGAACACCGGGGAGCTGTTTTTT.

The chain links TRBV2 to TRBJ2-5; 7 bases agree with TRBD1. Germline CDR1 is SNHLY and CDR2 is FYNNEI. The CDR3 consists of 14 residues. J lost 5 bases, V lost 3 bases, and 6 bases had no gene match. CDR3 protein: CASSDSRGLETQYF. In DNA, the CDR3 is TGTGCCAGCAGTGATTCGAGGGGGCTTGAGACCCAGTACTTC.

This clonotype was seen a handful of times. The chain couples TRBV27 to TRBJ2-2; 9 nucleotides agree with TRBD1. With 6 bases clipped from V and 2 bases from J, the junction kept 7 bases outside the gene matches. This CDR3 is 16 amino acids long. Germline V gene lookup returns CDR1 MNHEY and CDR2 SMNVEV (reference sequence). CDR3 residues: CASSPNRGLNTGELFF. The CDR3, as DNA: TGTGCCAGCAGCCCTAACAGGGGGCTTAACACCGGGGAGCTGTTTTTT.

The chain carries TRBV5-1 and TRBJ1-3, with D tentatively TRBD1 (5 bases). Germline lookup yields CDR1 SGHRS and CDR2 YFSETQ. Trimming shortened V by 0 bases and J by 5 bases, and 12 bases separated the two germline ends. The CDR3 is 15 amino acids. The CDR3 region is CASSLVSRDRNTIYF. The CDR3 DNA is TGCGCCAGCAGCTTGGTTTCCAGGGATCGAAACACCATATATTTT. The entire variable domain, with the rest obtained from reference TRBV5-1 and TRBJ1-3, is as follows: KAGVTQTPRYLIKTRGQQVTLSCSPISGHRSVSWYQQTPGQGLQFLFEYFSETQRNKGNFPGRFSGRQFSNSRSEMNVSTLELGDSALYLCASSLVSRDRNTIYFGEGSWLTVV.

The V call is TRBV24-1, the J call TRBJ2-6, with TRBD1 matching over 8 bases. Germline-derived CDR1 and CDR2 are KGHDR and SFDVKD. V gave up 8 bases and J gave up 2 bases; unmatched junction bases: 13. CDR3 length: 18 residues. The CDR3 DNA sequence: TGTGCCACCACAGATCCGGACAGGGTCGCGGCTGGGGCCAACGTCCTGACTTTC. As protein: CATTDPDRVAAGANVLTF.

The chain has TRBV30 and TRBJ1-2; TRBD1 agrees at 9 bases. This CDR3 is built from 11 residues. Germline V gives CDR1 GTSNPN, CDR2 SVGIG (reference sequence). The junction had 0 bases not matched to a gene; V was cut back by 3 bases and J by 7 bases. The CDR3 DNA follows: TGTGCCTGGAGGGACAGGGGTGGCTACACCTTC. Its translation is CAWRDRGGYTF.

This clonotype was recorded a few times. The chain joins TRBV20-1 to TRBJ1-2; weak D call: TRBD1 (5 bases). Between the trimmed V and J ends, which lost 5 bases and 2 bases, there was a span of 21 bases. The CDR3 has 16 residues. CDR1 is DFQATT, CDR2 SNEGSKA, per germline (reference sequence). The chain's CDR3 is CSAVPARDLSNYGYTF. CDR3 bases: TGCAGTGCTGTACCAGCCCGGGACCTATCAAACTATGGCTACACCTTC.

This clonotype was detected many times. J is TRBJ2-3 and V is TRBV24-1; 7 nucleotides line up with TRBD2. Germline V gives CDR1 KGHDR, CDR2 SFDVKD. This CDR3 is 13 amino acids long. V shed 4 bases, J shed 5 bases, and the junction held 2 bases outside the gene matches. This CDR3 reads CATSDGGIDTQYF. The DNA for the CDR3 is TGTGCCACCAGTGACGGGGGGATAGATACGCAGTATTTT.

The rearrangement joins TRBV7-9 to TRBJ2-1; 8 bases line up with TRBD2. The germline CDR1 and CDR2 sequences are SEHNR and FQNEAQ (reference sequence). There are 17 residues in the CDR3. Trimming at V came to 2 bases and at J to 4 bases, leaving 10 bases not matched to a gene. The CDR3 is CASSLLGRGGQYNEQFF. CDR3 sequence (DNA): TGTGCCAGCAGCTTATTGGGACGGGGGGGCCAGTACAATGAGCAGTTCTTC. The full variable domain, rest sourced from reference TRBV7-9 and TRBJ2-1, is DTGVSQNPRHKITKRGQNVTFRCDPISEHNRLYWYRQTLGQGPEFLTYFQNEAQLEKSRLLSDRFSAERPKGSFSTLEIQRTEQGDSAMYLCASSLLGRGGQYNEQFFGPGTRLTVL.

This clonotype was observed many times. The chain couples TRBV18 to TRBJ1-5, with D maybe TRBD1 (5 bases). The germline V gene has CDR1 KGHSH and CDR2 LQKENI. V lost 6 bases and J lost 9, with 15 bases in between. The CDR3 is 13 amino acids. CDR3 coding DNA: TGTGCCAGCTCTCAGCAGGGCTCGGGGCCCCAGCATTTT. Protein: CASSQQGSGPQHF.

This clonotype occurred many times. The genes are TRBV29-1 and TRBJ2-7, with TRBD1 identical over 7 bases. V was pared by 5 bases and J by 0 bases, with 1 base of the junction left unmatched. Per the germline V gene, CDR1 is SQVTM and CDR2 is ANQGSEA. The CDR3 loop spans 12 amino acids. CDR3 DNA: TGCAGCGTTTGGGACAGCTCCTACGAGCAGTACTTC. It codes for CSVWDSSYEQYF.

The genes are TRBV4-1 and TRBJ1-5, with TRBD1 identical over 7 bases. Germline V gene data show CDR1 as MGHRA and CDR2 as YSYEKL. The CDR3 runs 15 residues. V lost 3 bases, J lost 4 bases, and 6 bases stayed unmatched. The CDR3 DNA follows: TGCGCCAGCAGCCATGATGACAGGGCAAATCAGCCCCAGCATTTT. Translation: CASSHDDRANQPQHF.

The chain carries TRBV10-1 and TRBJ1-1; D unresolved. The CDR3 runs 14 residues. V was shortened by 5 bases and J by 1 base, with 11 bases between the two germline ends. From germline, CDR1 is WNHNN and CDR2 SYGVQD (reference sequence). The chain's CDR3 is CASSWGGSNTEAFF. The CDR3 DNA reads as TGCGCCAGCAGTTGGGGAGGGTCGAACACTGAAGCTTTCTTT.

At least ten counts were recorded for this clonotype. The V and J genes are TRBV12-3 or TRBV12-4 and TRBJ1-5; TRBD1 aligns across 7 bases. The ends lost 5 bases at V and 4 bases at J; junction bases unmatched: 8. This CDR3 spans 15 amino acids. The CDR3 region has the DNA TGTGCCAGCAGTGGTCAGGGGGGGATAAATCAGCCCCAGCATTTT. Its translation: CASSGQGGINQPQHF.

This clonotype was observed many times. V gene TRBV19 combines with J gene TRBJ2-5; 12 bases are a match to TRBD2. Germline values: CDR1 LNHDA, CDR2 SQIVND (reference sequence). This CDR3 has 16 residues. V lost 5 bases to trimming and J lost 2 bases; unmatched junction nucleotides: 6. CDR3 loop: CASSPWTSGTQETQYF. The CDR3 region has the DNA TGTGCCAGTAGTCCCTGGACTAGCGGGACACAAGAGACCCAGTACTTC.

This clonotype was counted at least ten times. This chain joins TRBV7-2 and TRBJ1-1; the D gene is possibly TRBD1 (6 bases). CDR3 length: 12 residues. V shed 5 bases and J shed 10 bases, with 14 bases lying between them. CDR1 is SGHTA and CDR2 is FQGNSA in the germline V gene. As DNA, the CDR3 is TGTGCCAGCAGCCAACAGGGCGGATTAGCTTTCTTT. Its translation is CASSQQGGLAFF.

This chain's CDR3 is CAWSRSNEKLFF. CDR3 bases: TGTGCCTGGAGCAGGTCTAATGAAAAACTGTTTTTT. This chain uses TRBV30 with TRBJ1-4; no reliable D call. The V end was cut by 3 bases, the J end by 3 bases, with 5 bases between. Germline loops: CDR1 GTSNPN, CDR2 SVGIG (reference sequence). The CDR3 extends over 12 amino acids.

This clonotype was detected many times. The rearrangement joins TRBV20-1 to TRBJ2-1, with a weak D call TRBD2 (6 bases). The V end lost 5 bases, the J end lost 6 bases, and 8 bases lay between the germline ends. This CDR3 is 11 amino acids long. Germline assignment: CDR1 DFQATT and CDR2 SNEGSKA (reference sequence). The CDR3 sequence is CSARTINEQFF. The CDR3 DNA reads TGCAGTGCTCGGACTATCAATGAGCAGTTCTTC.

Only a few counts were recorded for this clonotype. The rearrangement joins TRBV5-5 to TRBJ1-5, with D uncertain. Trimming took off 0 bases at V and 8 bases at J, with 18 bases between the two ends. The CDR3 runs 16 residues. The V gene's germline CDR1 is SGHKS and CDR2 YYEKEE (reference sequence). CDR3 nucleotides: TGTGCCAGCAGCTTGGCCGCAGGTTGGGATCATGAGCCCCAGCATTTT. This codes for CASSLAAGWDHEPQHF.